The TCR beta chain under discussion was sequenced for a study of cytomegalovirus exposure and HLA in healthy donors (TCRdb year 2017). About the full investigation: In an earlier analysis of around 540 of the donors, 276 Gb of sequence data and some 120 million unique TCR beta sequences from roughly 200 million T cells were reported. Approximately 300 gigabases of sequencing data and 75 million to 85 million unique TCR sequences made up an early release that covered nearly 650 HLA-typed donors. Among the roughly 390 genotyped donors, more than 70% belonged to the genetic ancestry cluster associated with self-reported Caucasian donors. The study was designed to test whether signatures of past pathogen exposure could be identified by cataloging public T cell receptors. The study used immunosequencing to profile the T cell repertoires of several hundred subjects and linked those repertoires to cytomegalovirus serostatus. Along with the roughly 610-subject first cohort, a separate validation cohort of over 90 different subjects was used. The study combined high-throughput TCR immunosequencing, statistical association of individual TCRs with disease status, and machine learning to predict cytomegalovirus infection status. A later analysis re-analyzed previously published TCR beta repertoires from several hundred donors and added high-resolution HLA genotyping to study TCR occurrence patterns. Rather than drawing on any new phenotypic data, the later analysis identified candidate immune exposures from TCR beta sequences and the way those sequences occurred across donors. To decide whether each TCR beta V gene segment behaved as functional or pseudogenic, an earlier analysis of over 500 of the donors relied on high-throughput TCR beta sequencing. Donor age, sex, ethnicity and CMV serostatus were collected together with the repertoire data. A later genetic analysis used genome-wide SNP genotypes for about 60% of the 666 donors, treating that subset as a discovery cohort. All discovery cohort repertoires had been generated on a single sequencing platform. HLA typing included class I and class II loci at four-digit resolution. The number of donors typed differed by locus, with roughly 620-630 for A, B, C, DRB1 and DQB1, 522 for DQA1, 600 to 610 for DPA1, and about 450 for DPB1. Several DR-DQ haplotypes were treated as single units for association and clustering because of strong linkage in the cohort. Among 350 to 400 genotyped donors of the cohort, an average of approximately 240,000 unique TCR beta nucleotide sequences were sequenced per donor, roughly 18% of them non-productive. General conclusions and limits of the study: In a later analysis, most CMV-associated TCR beta chains were found to appear HLA-restricted, with HLA associations seemingly driven largely by CMV exposure. This cohort had only TCR beta chains sequenced, and the lack of alpha or paired-chain data limited which features could be detected. In both the original and validation cohorts, the classifier was reported to diagnose cytomegalovirus status with high specificity and sensitivity. Sequencing depth was assumed to be roughly uniform across donors in the presence/absence analyses, though that assumption may not hold. Linkage disequilibrium might explain the correlated functional status among segregating V segments, but an unknown experimental factor could not be ruled out. When HLA alleles, especially DR and DQ, strongly co-occurred, TCR associations were difficult to assign to individual alleles. According to a later analysis, parvovirus B19, influenza, CMV and Epstein-Barr virus appeared linked to several top co-occurrence clusters. A later genetic analysis associated a missense DCLRE1C variant with V-gene and J-gene trimming of TCR beta chains, and an independent cohort replicated the association. In a later analysis, HLA-associated TCR beta chains were found to be more clonally expanded and to have lower generation probabilities than equally common non-associated chains. In the study, 164 TCR beta chains were listed as associated with cytomegalovirus. The earlier analysis of approximately 560 of the donors excluded approximately 15 rarely observed V segments, including chromosome 9 orphons, because counts were too low. Because the 87-base-pair reads could not distinguish some IMGT-functional V segments, including TRBV6-2 and TRBV6-3, those segments were excluded. In a later analysis, 15,000 to 20,000 TCR beta sequences were associated with specific HLA alleles at a false discovery rate of 0.05. It was suggested by the authors that the approach could potentially be generalized to other disease states and immunological phenotypes. In an earlier analysis of approximately 590 of the donors, most TCR beta V segments appeared in productive rearrangements about 87% or about 30% of the time, broadly matching IMGT annotations. A later analysis found that TCR association rates varied across HLA loci, with DRB1 alleles showing the most associated TCRs and HLA-C alleles the fewest. A later genetic analysis reported fewer N-insertions in productive TCRs among donors in an Asian-associated ancestry cluster than the approximately 700-donor mean. A group of highly shared sequence variants was considered likely to be a technical artifact of the sequencing pipeline. CMV serostatus was the only immune exposure information available for the cohort. Because some donors lacked HLA typing at each locus, the association tests relied only on the typed subset. In vitro tests confirmed that three of the cytomegalovirus-associated TCR beta chains recognize cytomegalovirus antigens. Across donors, most TCR sequences were observed very rarely, whereas some public TCRs were present in many individuals. A further reported finding was that TCR beta sequences accurately predicted the HLA-A and HLA-B alleles for most subjects in the first cohort.

Libraries were built with the immunoSEQ multiplex PCR assay. The multiplex PCR relied on a mix of 60 forward primers for TCR Vbeta segments and 13 reverse primers for TCR Jbeta segments. The CDR3 region of rearranged TCR beta genes was amplified from genomic DNA by a multiplex PCR assay. Amplified TCR beta libraries were sequenced as 87-base-pair reads on the Illumina HiSeq System. Regarding the original processing steps: Across the 670 or so repertoires, a later analysis counted 75 million to 90 million unique TCR beta chains, roughly 11 million of which were shared by at least two donors. A nearest-neighbor algorithm error-corrected the raw reads and collapsed the reads into unique sequences, merging closely related sequences to remove PCR and sequencing errors. Alignment of CDR3 sequences to IMGT reference sequences was used to assign V, D and J gene segments. Each retained sequence needed at least a six-nucleotide match to both a V gene segment and a J gene segment. Rearrangements were classified as productive when the CDR3 lacked stop codons and remained in frame with V and J, and all other rearrangements were classified as non-productive. CDR3 was defined by IMGT convention, running from the second conserved V-encoded cysteine to the conserved J-encoded phenylalanine. The earlier analysis of about 620 of the donors excluded sequences that lacked an unambiguous match to a single V gene segment. In an earlier analysis of approximately 590 of the donors, a V segment was called functional when productive rearrangements were above 56.7%, and segregating when the standard deviation between donors exceeded 5%. To diagnose cytomegalovirus status from the catalog of TCR beta chain sequences, a statistical classification framework was built. V and J gene assignment, in a later analysis, came from comparing TCR nucleotide sequences with IMGT/GENE-DB human TR gene sequences. In a later analysis, CDR3 sequences and most-parsimonious VDJ recombination scenarios were assigned using the TCRdist pipeline. In a later analysis, every TCR beta chain was defined by the combination of its CDR3 amino acid sequence and its V-gene family, and reads without a unique V-gene family were dropped. In a later analysis, 500 to 650 highly shared, low-generation-probability nucleotide sequences were removed to address suspected cross-contamination and a sequencing artifact. In a later analysis, a clonal expansion index was calculated for each public chain from normalized within-repertoire ranks of inferred template counts. In a later analysis, generation probabilities were computed with a VDJ recombination model fitted to out-of-frame rearrangements, and the resulting probabilities were checked against IGoR. In a later analysis, TCR-TCR, TCR-HLA and TCR-CMV co-occurrence was scored with hypergeometric tests, and a repertoire-size bias correction was applied to TCR pairs. A later analysis estimated false discovery rates by permuting HLA or CMV assignments 20 times. In a later analysis, co-occurring TCRs were grouped using DBSCAN, and TCRdist sequence similarity was added for clustering within HLA-allele-positive subsets. For co-occurrence clustering, repertoires with fewer than 30,000 or more than 120,000 public chains were excluded, along with 4 to 6 repertoires with anomalous nucleotide sharing. TCRdb took over this immuneACCESS table, retaining in-frame rearrangements with V and J assigned. Such tables are incomplete; in checked studies, under half of the missing clones stem from an unresolved V gene, and the remainder is unexplained. The DNA gave D and trimming, while V, J and clone size come from that table. Within this sample are under 200,000 clones, with about 80% of them counted one time only. In total, the top ten clones hold roughly 4.5% of the sample.

Notes on this clone: Its antigen is still unknown. No base qualities exist here, and no much larger clone lies one base off it.

CDR1 SQVTM and CDR2 ANQGSEA were looked up in the germline V gene. Including the terminal cysteine and phenylalanine, the CDR3 comprises 14 residues. Only the CDR3 DNA is retained, 42 bases long and in frame from the first base. A distance of 15 bases separates the germline ends of V and J, which lose 2 bases and 5 bases respectively. The cohort was made up of about 610 healthy bone marrow donors. At the time of sampling, all cohort members were nominally healthy, though unrecorded immune exposures were likely present. The donor tested CMV seropositive, placing the donor among the 250 to 350 seropositive members of the cohort. A peripheral blood sample was collected from each donor, and TCR beta sequencing was performed on peripheral blood mononuclear cells. Genomic DNA was extracted from the blood cell samples with the Qiagen DNeasy Blood Extraction Kit.

The chain links TRBV29-1 with TRBJ2-5; TRBD1 could be the D gene, as 6 bases match. This TCR was recovered from a woman aged 25 to 45 in good health and CMV-seropositive. Sequencing used PBMCs. The CDR3 corresponds to CSVERGSVGETQYF. The DNA reads as follows: TGCAGCGTTGAAAGGGGGTCGGTCGGGGAGACCCAGTACTTC.